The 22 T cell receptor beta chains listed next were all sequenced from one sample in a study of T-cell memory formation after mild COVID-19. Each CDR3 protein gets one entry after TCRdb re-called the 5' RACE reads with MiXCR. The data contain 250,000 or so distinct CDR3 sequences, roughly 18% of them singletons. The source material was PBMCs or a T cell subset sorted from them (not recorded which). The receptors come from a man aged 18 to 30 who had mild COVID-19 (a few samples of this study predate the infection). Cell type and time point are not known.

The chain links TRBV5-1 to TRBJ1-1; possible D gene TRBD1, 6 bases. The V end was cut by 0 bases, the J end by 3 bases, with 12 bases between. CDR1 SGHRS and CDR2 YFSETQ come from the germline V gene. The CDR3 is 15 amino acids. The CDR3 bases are TGCGCCAGCAGCTTGGTCGGGGGCATGGACACTGAAGCTTTCTTT. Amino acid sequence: CASSLVGGMDTEAFF.

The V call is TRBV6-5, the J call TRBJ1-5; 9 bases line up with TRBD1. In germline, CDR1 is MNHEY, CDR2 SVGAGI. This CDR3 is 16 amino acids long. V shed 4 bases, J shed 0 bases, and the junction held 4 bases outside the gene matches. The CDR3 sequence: CASSSGTGLSNQPQHF. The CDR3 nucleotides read TGTGCCAGCAGTTCTGGGACAGGGCTTAGCAATCAGCCCCAGCATTTT.

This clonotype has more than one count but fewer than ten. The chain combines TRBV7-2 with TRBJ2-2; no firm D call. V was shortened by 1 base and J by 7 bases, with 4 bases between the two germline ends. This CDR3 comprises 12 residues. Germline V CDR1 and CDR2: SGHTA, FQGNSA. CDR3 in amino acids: CASSLVVGELFF. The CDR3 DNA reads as TGTGCCAGCAGCTTAGTGGTCGGGGAGCTGTTTTTT. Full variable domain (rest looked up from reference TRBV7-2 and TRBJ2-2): GAGVSQSPSNKVTEKGKDVELRCDPISGHTALYWYRQSLGQGLEFLIYFQGNSAPDKSGLPSDRFSAERTGGSVSTLTIQRTQQEDSAVYLCASSLVVGELFFGEGSRLTVL.

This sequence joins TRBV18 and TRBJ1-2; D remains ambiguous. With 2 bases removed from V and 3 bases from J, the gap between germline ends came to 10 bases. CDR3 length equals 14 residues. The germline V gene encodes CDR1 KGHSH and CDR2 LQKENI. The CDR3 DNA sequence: TGTGCCAGCTCACCAGAGGACGGATACTATGGCTACACCTTC. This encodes CASSPEDGYYGYTF.

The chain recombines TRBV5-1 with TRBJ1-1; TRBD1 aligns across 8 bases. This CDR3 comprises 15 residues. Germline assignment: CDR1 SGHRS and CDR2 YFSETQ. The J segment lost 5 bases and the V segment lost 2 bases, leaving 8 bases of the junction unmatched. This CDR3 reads CASSFAGGQATEAFF. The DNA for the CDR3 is TGCGCCAGCAGCTTTGCAGGGGGCCAGGCGACTGAAGCTTTCTTT.

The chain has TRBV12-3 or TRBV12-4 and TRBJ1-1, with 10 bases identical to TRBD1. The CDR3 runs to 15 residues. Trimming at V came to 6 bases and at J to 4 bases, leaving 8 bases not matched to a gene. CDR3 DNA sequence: TGTGCCAGCAGAACCCGGGACAGGGGATCCACTGAAGCTTTCTTT. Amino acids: CASRTRDRGSTEAFF.

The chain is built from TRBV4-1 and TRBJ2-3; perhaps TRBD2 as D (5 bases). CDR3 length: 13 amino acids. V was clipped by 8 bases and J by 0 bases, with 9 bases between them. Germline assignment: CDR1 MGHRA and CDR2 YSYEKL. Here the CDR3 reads CASEGGSTDTQYF. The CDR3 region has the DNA TGCGCCAGCGAGGGCGGGAGCACAGATACGCAGTATTTT.

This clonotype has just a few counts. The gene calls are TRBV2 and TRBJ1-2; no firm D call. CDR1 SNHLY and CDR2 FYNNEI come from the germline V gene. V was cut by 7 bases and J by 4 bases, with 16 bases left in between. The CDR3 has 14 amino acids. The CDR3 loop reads CASTLGPFGYGYTF. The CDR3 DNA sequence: TGTGCCAGCACCCTCGGCCCTTTCGGCTATGGCTACACCTTC. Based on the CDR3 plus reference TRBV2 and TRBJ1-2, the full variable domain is EPEVTQTPSHQVTQMGQEVILRCVPISNHLYFYWYRQILGQKVEFLVSFYNNEISEKSEIFDDQFSVERPDGSNFTLKIRSTKLEDSAMYFCASTLGPFGYGYTFGSGTRLTVV.

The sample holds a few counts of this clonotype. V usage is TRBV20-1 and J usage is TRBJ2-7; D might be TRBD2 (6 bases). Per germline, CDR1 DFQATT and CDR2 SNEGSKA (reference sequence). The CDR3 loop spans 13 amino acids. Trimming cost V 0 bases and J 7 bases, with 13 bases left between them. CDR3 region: CSARDVEGMEQYV. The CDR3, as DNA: TGCAGTGCTAGAGATGTGGAGGGAATGGAGCAGTACGTC.

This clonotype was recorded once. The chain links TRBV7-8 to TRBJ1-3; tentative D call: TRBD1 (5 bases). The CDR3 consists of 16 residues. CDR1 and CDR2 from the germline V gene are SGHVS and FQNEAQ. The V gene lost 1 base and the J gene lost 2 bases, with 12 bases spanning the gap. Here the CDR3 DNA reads TGTGCCAGCAGCTTAGGCGCAGGCAGGGCTGGAAACACCATATATTTT. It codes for CASSLGAGRAGNTIYF.

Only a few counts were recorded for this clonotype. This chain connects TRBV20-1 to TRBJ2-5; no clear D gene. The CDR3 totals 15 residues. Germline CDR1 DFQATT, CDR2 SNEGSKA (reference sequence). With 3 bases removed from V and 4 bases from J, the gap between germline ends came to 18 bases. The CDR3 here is CSARSQRALVETQYF. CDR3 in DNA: TGCAGTGCTAGGTCGCAACGGGCCTTAGTAGAGACCCAGTACTTC.

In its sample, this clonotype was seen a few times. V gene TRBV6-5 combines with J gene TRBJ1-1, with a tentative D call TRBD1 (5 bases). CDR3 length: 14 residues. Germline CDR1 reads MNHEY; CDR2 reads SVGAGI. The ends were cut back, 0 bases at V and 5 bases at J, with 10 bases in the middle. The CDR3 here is CASSYSGVGTEAFF. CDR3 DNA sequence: TGTGCCAGCAGTTACTCAGGGGTGGGGACTGAAGCTTTCTTT.

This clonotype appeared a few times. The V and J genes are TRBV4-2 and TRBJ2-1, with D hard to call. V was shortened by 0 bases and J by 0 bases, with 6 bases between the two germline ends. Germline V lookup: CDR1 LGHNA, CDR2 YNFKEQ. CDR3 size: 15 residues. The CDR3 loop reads CASSQDASSYNEQFF. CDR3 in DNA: TGTGCCAGCAGCCAAGATGCGAGCTCCTACAATGAGCAGTTCTTC.

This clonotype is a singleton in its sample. In DNA, the CDR3 is TGTGCCACCAGCGCTTATACCGGGGAGCTGTTTTTT. As protein: CATSAYTGELFF. The V gene is TRBV24-1, the J gene TRBJ2-2, with D uncertain. CDR1 KGHDR and CDR2 SFDVKD come from the germline V gene. The CDR3 is 12 amino acids. The V and J ends lost 7 bases and 5 bases respectively, with 7 bases between them.

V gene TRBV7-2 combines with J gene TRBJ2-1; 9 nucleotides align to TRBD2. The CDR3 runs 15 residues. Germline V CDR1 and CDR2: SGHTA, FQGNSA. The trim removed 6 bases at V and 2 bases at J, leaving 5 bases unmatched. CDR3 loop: CASRTGLAAYNEQFF. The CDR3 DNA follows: TGTGCCAGCAGGACGGGACTAGCAGCCTACAATGAGCAGTTCTTC.

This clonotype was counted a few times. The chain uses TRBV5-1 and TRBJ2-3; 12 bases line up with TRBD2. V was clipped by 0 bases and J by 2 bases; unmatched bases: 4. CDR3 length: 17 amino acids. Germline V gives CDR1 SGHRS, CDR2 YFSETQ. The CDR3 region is CASSLASSGGATDTQYF. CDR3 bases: TGCGCCAGCAGCTTGGCCTCTAGCGGGGGGGCCACAGATACGCAGTATTTT.

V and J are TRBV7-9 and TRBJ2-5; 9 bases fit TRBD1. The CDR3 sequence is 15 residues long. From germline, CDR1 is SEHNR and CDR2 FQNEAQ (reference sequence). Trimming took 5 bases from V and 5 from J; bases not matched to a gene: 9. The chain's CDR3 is CASSPLHRGRETQYF. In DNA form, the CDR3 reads TGTGCCAGCAGCCCTCTTCACAGGGGGCGGGAGACCCAGTACTTC. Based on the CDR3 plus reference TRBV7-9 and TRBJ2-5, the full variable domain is DTGVSQNPRHKITKRGQNVTFRCDPISEHNRLYWYRQTLGQGPEFLTYFQNEAQLEKSRLLSDRFSAERPKGSFSTLEIQRTEQGDSAMYLCASSPLHRGRETQYFGPGTRLLVL.

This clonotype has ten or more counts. The CDR3 region has the DNA TGTGCCAGCAGTTTTGGACAGGGATACGAGCAGTACTTC. Translated, it gives CASSFGQGYEQYF. The chain couples TRBV12-3 or TRBV12-4 to TRBJ2-7; TRBD1 matches at 8 bases. CDR3 length equals 13 residues. V dropped 3 bases and J dropped 4; count of bases not matched to a gene: 2.

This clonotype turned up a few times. The CDR3 sequence is CASSYRVGLQPQHF. The CDR3 nucleotides read TGTGCCAGCAGTTATCGGGTAGGGCTGCAGCCCCAGCATTTT. The rearrangement links TRBV6-2 or TRBV6-3 to TRBJ1-5; D not certain. The germline V gene encodes CDR1 MNHEY and CDR2 SVGEGT. CDR3 length equals 14 residues. Trimming took off 3 bases at V and 7 bases at J, with 13 bases between the two ends.

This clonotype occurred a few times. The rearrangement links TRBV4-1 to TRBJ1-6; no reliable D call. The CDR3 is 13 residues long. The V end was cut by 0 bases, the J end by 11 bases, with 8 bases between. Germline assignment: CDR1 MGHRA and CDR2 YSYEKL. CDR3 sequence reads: CASSQEARTPLHF. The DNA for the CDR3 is TGCGCCAGCAGCCAAGAGGCAAGGACACCCCTCCACTTT.

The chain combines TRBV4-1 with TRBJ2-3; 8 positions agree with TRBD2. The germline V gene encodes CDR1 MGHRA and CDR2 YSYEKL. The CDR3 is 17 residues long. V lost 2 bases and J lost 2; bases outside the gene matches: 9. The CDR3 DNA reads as TGCGCCAGCAGCCAACTCCTTAGCGGGACCTCCACAGATACGCAGTATTTT. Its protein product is CASSQLLSGTSTDTQYF.

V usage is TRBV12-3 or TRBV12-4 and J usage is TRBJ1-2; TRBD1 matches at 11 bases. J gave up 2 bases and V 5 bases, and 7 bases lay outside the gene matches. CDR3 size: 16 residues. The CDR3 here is CASSGDRGNRNYGYTF. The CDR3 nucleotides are TGTGCCAGCAGTGGGGACAGGGGGAATCGGAACTATGGCTACACCTTC.